The 18 T cell receptor beta chains reported below all come from one sample, sequenced in a study of human T cells and chemical hapten exposure. One entry per CDR3 protein results from TCRdb running MiXCR on the RACE reads. The sample lists tens of thousands of distinct CDR3 sequences; roughly 15% were seen once. Noted time point: pre-sensitization, week 0. Treatment defined: therapeutic diphenylcyclopropenone sensitization with weekly scalp DPC. The specimen comprised whole blood, sampled in connection with sensitization to the hapten diphenylcyclopropenone (DPC). These receptors were taken from a woman aged 50 to 60 with alopecia areata. Some clones in this sample may be carry-over from other donors' samples.

The rearrangement links TRBV11-2 to TRBJ2-6, with a weak D call TRBD2 (6 bases). The germline gives CDR1 SGHAT, CDR2 FQNNGV. This CDR3 contains 17 residues. V was trimmed by 8 bases and J by 0 bases, leaving 17 bases between them. In nucleotides, the CDR3 is TGTGCCAGCGGGGAGGAAGGCCGGATCTCTGGGGCCAACGTCCTGACTTTC. This sequence encodes CASGEEGRISGANVLTF.

This clonotype has just a few counts. V usage is TRBV7-9 and J usage is TRBJ1-1; D gene uncertain. V shed 0 bases and J shed 3 bases, with 5 bases lying between them. CDR1 and CDR2 (germline): SEHNR, FQNEAQ (reference sequence). The CDR3 totals 13 residues. CDR3 coding DNA: TGTGCCAGCAGCTTAGCAGGATACACTGAAGCTTTCTTT. This sequence encodes CASSLAGYTEAFF.

This clonotype was seen only a few times. This chain uses TRBV12-3 or TRBV12-4 with TRBJ2-5; 10 positions match TRBD2. CDR3 size: 15 residues. After removal of 2 bases from V and 3 bases from J, the junction contained 3 bases not matched to a gene. The CDR3 nucleotides are TGTGCCAGCAGTTTAAGCGGACTAGCGGAAGAGACCCAGTACTTC. Its translation is CASSLSGLAEETQYF.

This clonotype came up many times. The rearrangement links TRBV18 to TRBJ2-1; 7 bases are shared with TRBD2. Trimming at V came to 1 base and at J to 7 bases, leaving 4 bases not matched to a gene. Germline CDR1 reads KGHSH; CDR2 reads LQKENI. This CDR3 has 14 residues. The CDR3 DNA is TGTGCCAGCTCACCACAAAGCGGGACGAATGAGCAGTTCTTC. Encoded protein: CASSPQSGTNEQFF.

This chain joins TRBV7-9 and TRBJ2-5, with D tentatively TRBD2 (5 bases). Trimming took 5 bases from V and 4 from J, leaving 11 bases between them. The germline CDR1 and CDR2 sequences are SEHNR and FQNEAQ (reference sequence). This CDR3 comprises 13 residues. CDR3 bases: TGTGCCAGCAGCCTTGAGGGAACAGAGACCCAGTACTTC. Translation gives CASSLEGTETQYF.

This clonotype has just a few counts. The chain links TRBV6-5 to TRBJ1-4; D gene unclear. The CDR3 has 14 amino acids. The ends were cut back, 6 bases at V and 0 bases at J, with 8 bases in the middle. CDR1 and CDR2 (germline): MNHEY, SVGAGI. CDR3 sequence: CASSREATNEKLFF. CDR3 DNA sequence: TGTGCCAGCAGCCGGGAAGCAACTAATGAAAAACTGTTTTTT.

This clonotype showed up many times. Written as DNA, the CDR3 is TGTGCCAGCAGCGAGGGACTAGCTGAAGAGACCCAGTACTTC. This gives the protein CASSEGLAEETQYF. The chain joins TRBV11-2 to TRBJ2-5; 9 bases are a match to TRBD2. The CDR3 has 14 amino acids. Germline assignment: CDR1 SGHAT and CDR2 FQNNGV. V lost 5 bases, J lost 3 bases, and 4 bases stayed unmatched.

This clonotype was observed at least ten times. The J gene is TRBJ1-1, the V gene TRBV29-1; TRBD1 agrees at 9 bases. The germline V gene has CDR1 SQVTM and CDR2 ANQGSEA. V was clipped by 5 bases and J by 4 bases; unmatched bases: 5. The CDR3 totals 13 residues. CDR3 coding DNA: TGCAGCGTTACAGGGGGCGGGGGCACTGAAGCTTTCTTT. Encoded protein: CSVTGGGGTEAFF.

J is TRBJ1-2 and V is TRBV10-2; TRBD1 matches 8 bases. Germline CDR1 reads WSHSY; CDR2 reads SAAADI. Losses at the gene ends were 6 bases for V and 8 bases for J; bases not matched to a gene: 8. This CDR3 contains 13 residues. The CDR3 here is CASSPDRASGYTF. In nucleotides, the CDR3 is TGCGCCAGCAGCCCGGACAGGGCGTCCGGCTACACCTTC.

This clonotype was observed a handful of times. This sequence joins TRBV6-2 or TRBV6-3 and TRBJ2-1, with TRBD2 matching 14 bases. Trimming removed 6 bases from V and 6 bases from J; junction bases left unmatched: 4. CDR1 and CDR2 (germline): MNHEY, SVGEGT. The CDR3 runs to 15 residues. The CDR3 is CASRPGLAGVNEQFF. CDR3 in DNA: TGTGCCAGCAGACCGGGACTAGCGGGAGTCAATGAGCAGTTCTTC.

This clonotype showed up just a few times. The chain combines TRBV11-2 with TRBJ2-7, with 7 nucleotides matching TRBD1. This CDR3 has 14 amino acids. Per the germline V gene, CDR1 is SGHAT and CDR2 is FQNNGV. The V gene end was trimmed by 4 bases and the J gene end by 4 bases; junction bases not matched to a gene: 7. The chain's CDR3 is CASSSRQGPYEQYF. DNA for the CDR3: TGTGCCAGCAGCTCCAGACAGGGTCCATACGAGCAGTACTTC. Using reference TRBV11-2 and TRBJ2-7 for the parts outside the CDR3, the full variable domain is EAGVAQSPRYKIIEKRQSVAFWCNPISGHATLYWYQQILGQGPKLLIQFQNNGVVDDSQLPKDRFSAERLKGVDSTLKIQPAKLEDSAVYLCASSSRQGPYEQYFGPGTRLTVT.

This clonotype is judged medium-sized. The V call is TRBV11-2, the J call TRBJ2-1, with 7 bases matching TRBD1. V lost 6 bases, J lost 5 bases, and 13 bases stayed unmatched. The CDR3 loop spans 16 amino acids. Germline lookup yields CDR1 SGHAT and CDR2 FQNNGV. The CDR3 bases are TGTGCCAGCAGACCGCCCGTCAGGGGGAACGACAATGAGCAGTTCTTC. This codes for CASRPPVRGNDNEQFF.

This clonotype was picked up a small number of times. CDR3 amino acids: CSVEGDSPYEQYF. Written as DNA, the CDR3 is TGCAGCGTTGAAGGAGACAGCCCCTACGAGCAGTACTTC. This rearrangement joins TRBV29-1 to TRBJ2-7, with D possibly matching TRBD1 (5 bases). The CDR3 loop spans 13 amino acids. The germline V gene has CDR1 SQVTM and CDR2 ANQGSEA. The V and J ends lost 1 base and 2 bases respectively, with 9 bases between them.

The chain carries TRBV29-1 and TRBJ2-3, with D tentatively TRBD2 (5 bases). Germline V gene sequence: CDR1 SQVTM, CDR2 ANQGSEA. The V and J ends lost 7 bases and 3 bases respectively, with 11 bases between them. This CDR3 has 12 amino acids. This CDR3 reads CSAGEPTDTQYF. CDR3 nucleotide sequence: TGCAGCGCCGGGGAACCTACAGATACGCAGTATTTT.

To note about this clonotype: It may be a read error: a sequence one base away is much more abundant. The V and J genes are TRBV2 and TRBJ2-6; D is unresolved. Germline lookup yields CDR1 SNHLY and CDR2 FYNNEI. This CDR3 is 17 amino acids long. The ends were cut back, 4 bases at V and 4 bases at J, with 17 bases in the middle. For the CDR3, the DNA is TGTGCCAGCAGTGCAAACATGGTTGGCGTGGGGGCCAACGTCCTGACTTTC. It translates to CASSANMVGVGANVLTF.

The chain couples TRBV19 to TRBJ2-1; TRBD2 agrees at 10 bases. Per the germline V gene, CDR1 is LNHDA and CDR2 is SQIVND (reference sequence). The CDR3 is 16 amino acids. With V trimmed by 6 bases and J by 7 bases, 12 bases remained unmatched. The chain's CDR3 is CASRPSGSVLRNEQFF. The CDR3 coding sequence is TGTGCCAGTAGGCCTAGCGGGAGCGTTTTGAGGAATGAGCAGTTCTTC.

In its sample, this clonotype was seen a few times. The rearrangement joins TRBV28 to TRBJ1-2; TRBD1 matches 9 bases. Per germline, CDR1 MDHEN and CDR2 SYDVKM. V gave up 6 bases and J gave up 6 bases; unmatched junction bases: 11. This CDR3 is built from 15 residues. CDR3 loop: CASREVGQGVDGYTF. The CDR3 bases are TGTGCCAGCAGAGAAGTGGGACAGGGCGTCGATGGCTACACCTTC.

This clonotype appeared many times. J is TRBJ2-1 and V is TRBV7-9; D might be TRBD1 (5 bases). This CDR3 has 17 residues. V was pared by 5 bases and J by 0 bases, with 17 bases between. Germline CDR1 SEHNR, CDR2 FQNEAQ (reference sequence). The CDR3 is CASSTQRGASSYNEQFF. The CDR3 bases are TGTGCCAGCAGCACCCAACGTGGGGCCAGCTCCTACAATGAGCAGTTCTTC.